This T cell receptor beta chain emerged from a study of blood T cell repertoires in COVID-19. About the study: Donors in the United States, Italy and Spain gave samples during acute or convalescent COVID-19. From T cells, B-cell-depleted T cells, or PBMCs came the material, which was cDNA or gDNA.

This clone was seen just once. Per germline, CDR1 SNHLY and CDR2 FYNNEI. CDR3 length: 14 amino acids. The V and J ends lost 5 bases and 5 bases, in that order; junction bases with no gene match: 7. Per the original data handling: It was from reference gene primer amplification that nucleated cell counts were estimated. Only in-frame clones appear in the TCRdb table, and some are missing; sequencing was by immunoSEQ multiplex PCR. For V, J and clone size, that table is used; D and trimming come from the DNA. This sample carries 300,000 to 350,000 clones, approximately 89% of them seen once, and the ten largest clones take roughly 3%.

This sequence was found in a woman between 18 and 29 years old who had recovered from COVID-19. The specimen sequenced was peripheral blood. This chain uses TRBV2 with TRBJ1-1; TRBD1 matches 8 bases. CDR3 region: CASSTQGVGTEAFF. The CDR3 region has the DNA TGTGCCAGCAGTACACAGGGGGTGGGTACTGAAGCTTTCTTT.